This TCR gamma chain was captured in a study of γδ T cells in repeated Plasmodium falciparum infection. Study in general: Age- and gender-matched Australian children served as comparison for malaria-exposed Malian children. Sampling occurred at baseline, pre-infection for selected infections, and 21 days post-infection. Findings and limits, study-wide: In Vdelta2-negative, largely Vdelta1+, gammadelta repertoires, repeated controlled infections appeared to drive clonal selection waves. Compared with Australian children, Malian Vdelta2-negative repertoires seemed more clonal, less diverse, less shared.

The CDR3 covers 18 residues. Germline V gives CDR1 GITISATS, CDR2 ISYDGTV (reference sequence). Gammadelta T cells were flow-sorted from PBMC into Vgamma9/Vdelta2+ and Vdelta2-negative populations for bulk analysis. TCRdb called clones from the multiplex PCR reads again using CATT. The sample records roughly 13,000 gamma-chain clones, 1.6% being singletons. With respect to this clone: Its specificity is unknown. The protein given by TCRdb reflects a much larger clone and differs at residue 9 from this DNA's translation, likely from a read error; the protein shown is the DNA's translation. Other DNA sequences in the same sample also yield this CDR3.

The chain joins TRGV9 to TRGJP. Germline matching of the DNA provided the J gene here, since TCRdb leaves it blank. The sample consisted of gamma-delta T cells from blood. This receptor was identified in a pool of human donors (malaria-infected and uninfected, not separated). As DNA, the CDR3 is TGTGCCTTGTGGCAGGTGAGCCGGCACGAGTTGGGCAAAAAAATCAAGGTATTT. Translating gives CALWQVSRHELGKKIKVF.